Following are 14 T cell receptor beta chains from one sample sequenced in a study of blood T cell repertoires in COVID-19. The assay was immunoSEQ multiplex PCR, and TCRdb's table has in-frame clones only and misses some. The table shows roughly 250,000 clones, with 80% to 90% occurring only once. The material sequenced was PBMCs or T cells enriched from blood (not recorded which). The source of these receptors is a woman in her 40s who had been exposed to COVID-19.

The chain is built from TRBV29-1 and TRBJ1-2, with 8 bases that match TRBD1. Trimming cost V 5 bases and J 7 bases; bases outside gene matches: 12. CDR1 is SQVTM, CDR2 ANQGSEA, per germline. The CDR3 sequence is 14 residues long. As DNA, the CDR3 is TGCAGCGTTCTAACCCGGACAGGGCGGGGTGGCTACACCTTC. As protein: CSVLTRTGRGGYTF.

The V and J genes are TRBV28 and TRBJ2-1; a possible D gene is TRBD2 (5 bases). Germline V gene data show CDR1 as MDHEN and CDR2 as SYDVKM. V gave up 7 bases and J gave up 4 bases, with 20 bases separating them. This CDR3 is 16 amino acids long. CDR3 amino acids: CASNGLTFRTYNEQFF. CDR3 nucleotide sequence: TGTGCCAGCAACGGACTGACCTTTAGAACTTACAATGAGCAGTTCTTC.

The chain employs TRBV9 and TRBJ2-5; the match to TRBD2 covers 8 bases. Germline V lookup: CDR1 SGDLS, CDR2 YYNGEE. This CDR3 spans 14 amino acids. V lost 2 bases, J lost 3 bases, and 3 bases stayed unmatched. CDR3 residues: CASSVSGEKETQYF. The CDR3 DNA follows: TGTGCCAGCAGCGTTAGCGGGGAAAAAGAGACCCAGTACTTC.

The chain links TRBV7-8 to TRBJ1-1; TRBD1 aligns across 7 bases. Germline CDR1 reads SGHVS; CDR2 reads FQNEAQ. The J segment lost 3 bases and the V segment lost 5 bases, leaving 9 bases of the junction unmatched. The CDR3 has 15 residues. In DNA, the CDR3 is TGTGCCAGCAGCATAGGCTTACAGGGGTACACTGAAGCTTTCTTT. Protein sequence: CASSIGLQGYTEAFF.

This chain joins TRBV5-1 and TRBJ1-6; a possible D gene is TRBD1 (5 bases). Between the trimmed V and J ends, which lost 4 bases and 8 bases, there was a span of 19 bases. The germline CDR1 and CDR2 sequences are SGHRS and YFSETQ. The CDR3 has 16 residues. CDR3 amino acids: CASSPPLSGGDSPLHF. CDR3 sequence (DNA): TGCGCCAGCAGCCCACCGTTGTCCGGGGGGGATTCACCCCTCCACTTT.

The J gene is TRBJ2-7, the V gene TRBV7-2; weak D call: TRBD1 (6 bases). V was clipped by 1 base and J by 2 bases, with 6 bases between them. CDR1 SGHTA and CDR2 FQGNSA come from the germline V gene. CDR3 length equals 13 residues. This CDR3 is CASSLGTAYEQYF. The CDR3 region has the DNA TGTGCCAGCAGCTTAGGGACAGCCTACGAGCAGTACTTC.

The chain joins TRBV9 to TRBJ1-1, with a tentative D call TRBD1 (6 bases). Trimming removed 0 bases at V and 9 bases at J, with 12 bases between. The CDR3 spans 13 residues. CDR1 and CDR2 (germline): SGDLS, YYNGEE. The CDR3 region has the DNA TGTGCCAGCAGCGTAGGGGACACAAAAAAAGCTTTCTTT. Translated, it gives CASSVGDTKKAFF. The full variable domain, in which reference TRBV9 and TRBJ1-1 provide the parts outside the CDR3, is DSGVTQTPKHLITATGQRVTLRCSPRSGDLSVYWYQQSLDQGLQFLIQYYNGEERAKGNILERFSAQQFPDLHSELNLSSLELGDSALYFCASSVGDTKKAFFGQGTRLTVV.

A single count supports this clone. The gene calls are TRBV3-1 (or the pseudogene TRBV3-2) and TRBJ2-1, with 10 bases identical to TRBD2. Per germline, CDR1 LGHDT and CDR2 YNNKEL (reference sequence). V was pared by 1 base and J by 4 bases, with 7 bases of the junction left unmatched. The CDR3 contains 17 residues. The CDR3 loop reads CASSQGPLAGVYNEQFF. The DNA of the CDR3 is TGTGCCAGCAGCCAAGGTCCCCTAGCGGGAGTTTACAATGAGCAGTTCTTC.

The V call is TRBV6-2 or TRBV6-3, the J call TRBJ1-1; D gene ambiguous. Germline loops: CDR1 MNHEY, CDR2 SVGEGT. The CDR3 has 13 amino acids. The germline V and J ends were trimmed by 0 bases and 5 bases, with 7 bases remaining between them. The CDR3 sequence: CASSYSIATEAFF. In DNA, the CDR3 is TGTGCCAGCAGTTACTCGATAGCGACTGAAGCTTTCTTT.

V usage is TRBV6-5 and J usage is TRBJ1-6, with D possibly matching TRBD1 (5 bases). The CDR3 sequence is 15 residues long. CDR1 is MNHEY, CDR2 SVGAGI, per germline. The V gene lost 6 bases and the J gene lost 7 bases, with 16 bases spanning the gap. The CDR3 nucleotides are TGTGCCAGCAGCCCGATGTCAGGGTGGAATTCACCCCTCCACTTT. Translation gives CASSPMSGWNSPLHF.

The chain recombines TRBV6-2 or TRBV6-3 with TRBJ1-5, with 9 bases aligning to TRBD1. The V gene end was trimmed by 2 bases and the J gene end by 0 bases; junction bases not matched to a gene: 2. The CDR3 is 16 residues long. Germline V gives CDR1 MNHEY, CDR2 SVGEGT. CDR3 sequence: CASSYGTGPSNQPQHF. The CDR3 region has the DNA TGTGCCAGCAGTTACGGGACAGGGCCTAGCAATCAGCCCCAGCATTTT.

The CDR3 is CASSQEQWREQFF. The CDR3 coding sequence is TGTGCCAGCAGCCAAGAACAATGGCGGGAGCAGTTCTTC. The chain combines TRBV14 with TRBJ2-1; D is unresolved. Trimming pared 0 bases from V and 10 bases from J, leaving 10 bases between. CDR1 SGHDN and CDR2 FVKESK come from the germline V gene. The CDR3 is 13 amino acids.

A note on this clone: Other nucleotide sequences in the sample specify the same CDR3. This rearrangement joins TRBV4-2 to TRBJ2-3; TRBD2 agrees at 10 bases. This CDR3 spans 16 amino acids. Germline CDR1 reads LGHNA; CDR2 reads YNFKEQ. V dropped 1 base and J dropped 1; count of bases not matched to a gene: 2. Here the CDR3 reads CASSQGLAGGTDTQYF. DNA of the CDR3: TGTGCCAGCAGCCAAGGCCTAGCGGGGGGCACAGATACGCAGTATTTT.

The chain carries TRBV14 and TRBJ2-5, with TRBD2 matching over 8 bases. CDR3 length: 15 amino acids. Per germline, CDR1 SGHDN and CDR2 FVKESK. J lost 1 base, V lost 3 bases, and 4 bases had no gene match. CDR3 coding DNA: TGTGCCAGCAGCCAGTATAGCGGGGCCCAAGAGACCCAGTACTTC. Residues: CASSQYSGAQETQYF.